The present T cell receptor (beta chain) was sequenced within a study of shared clonotypes between healthy human individuals. Across the study: Each donor contributed plates that comprised three CD4 naive, three CD4 memory, two CD8 naive and one CD8 memory.

Original processing notes: Filtering differed because ImmunoSEQ produced junction-only sequences that carried no quality scores. Clones were sequenced by immunoSEQ multiplex PCR, and TCRdb holds only the in-frame ones, with some missing. V and J calls and clone size are as listed in that table; D and trimming were resolved from the DNA. The sample has just over 2,000,000 clones; roughly 94% are singletons. CDR3 length: 13 residues. Germline-derived CDR1 and CDR2 are SGHKS and YYEKEE (reference sequence). Trimming took 0 bases from V and 9 from J, leaving 7 bases between them. The CD4+ fraction was divided into a CD45RA+ naive subset and a CD45RA-negative memory subset.

Sequencing was done on a sample of naive CD4+ T cells sorted from blood. Subset reported: CD45RA+ positively selected. The V and J genes are TRBV5-5 and TRBJ1-6; no firm D call. This sequence originates from a man younger than 35 in good health. The CDR3, as DNA: TGTGCCAGCAGCTTGGTCTCGGGTTCACCCCTCCACTTT. The encoded protein is CASSLVSGSPLHF.